This T cell receptor beta chain was observed in a study of glioma-infiltrating T cells after dendritic cell vaccination. The wider study: Patients received autologous tumor lysate-pulsed dendritic cell vaccination between the early 2000s and the early 2010s.

As for this clone: Its antigen remains unknown.

Input was approximately 2.2 ug genomic DNA, or all available if less. The protocol was immunoSEQ multiplex PCR, while the TCRdb copy is restricted to in-frame clones and leaves out a portion. The sample holds under 130,000 clones; roughly four fifths are singletons and the top ten take approximately 12%. The CDR3 is 16 amino acids. The germline CDR1 and CDR2 sequences are SGHAT and FQNNGV. Trimming took off 1 base at V and 6 bases at J, with 16 bases between the two ends. Notes on the study in general: Only a small number of patients had complete blood and tumor samples.

The material sequenced was blood, taken before dendritic cell vaccination. The clonotype was recovered from a human donor with glioblastoma. The rearrangement joins TRBV11-2 to TRBJ2-1; D unresolved. For the CDR3, the DNA is TGTGCCAGCAGCTTAGTGCGCGGCAGATTGAGCAATGAGCAGTTCTTC. Its protein is CASSLVRGRLSNEQFF.